This TCR beta chain originates from a study of shared clonotypes between healthy human individuals. The CDR3 covers 15 residues. The germline V gene encodes CDR1 MGHDK and CDR2 SYGVNS. The V end lost 2 bases, the J end lost 2 bases, and 11 bases lay between the germline ends. Adult donors, all healthy and HIV-negative, had no recent acute infections or vaccinations. The method was immunoSEQ multiplex PCR; TCRdb's version includes in-frame clones alone and lacks a portion of them. The sample records about 2 million clones, 90% to 95% being singletons. As for this clone: Antigen unknown.

Study-wide points: It was observed that 5% to 6.5% of naive CD4 clonotypes were shared across several donors. The study drew on few donors, limiting represented genetic and exposure-history diversity.

The sample comprised naive CD4+ T cells sorted from blood. Subset specified: CD45RA+ positively selected. The chain has TRBV25-1 and TRBJ2-3, with D maybe TRBD2 (6 bases). This sequence was found in a man between 18 and 29 years old in good health. CDR3 sequence: CASSEAGSHTDTQYF. In DNA form, the CDR3 reads TGTGCCAGCAGTGAAGCGGGGTCCCACACAGATACGCAGTATTTT.